Shown below are 9 T cell receptor beta chains from a single sample sequenced in a study of radiotherapy plus CTLA-4 blockade in lung cancer. Generated by immunoSEQ multiplex PCR, the TCRdb table keeps only in-frame clones and is missing some. Here the sample spans roughly 71,000 clones, more than 75% being singletons. The input for sequencing was peripheral blood, taken from a patient treated with radiotherapy plus ipilimumab. These receptors came from a human donor with non-small cell lung cancer who had a complete response to radiotherapy plus ipilimumab.

This clone was found a few times. The V gene is TRBV29-1, the J gene TRBJ2-3; the match to TRBD2 covers 9 bases. This CDR3 region has 14 residues. V trimming: 3 bases; J trimming: 2 bases; junction bases outside the gene matches: 3. CDR1 and CDR2 from the germline V gene are SQVTM and ANQGSEA. The chain's CDR3 is CSVDSGGNTDTQYF. In DNA, the CDR3 is TGCAGCGTTGATAGCGGGGGAAACACAGATACGCAGTATTTT.

V gene TRBV19 combines with J gene TRBJ2-6; 7 positions match TRBD1. Germline CDR1 reads LNHDA; CDR2 reads SQIVND (reference sequence). V was clipped by 5 bases and J by 4 bases; unmatched bases: 8. This CDR3 contains 16 residues. In nucleotides, the CDR3 is TGTGCCAGTAGTCCATTTCAGGGGGAAGGGGCCAACGTCCTGACTTTC. It translates to CASSPFQGEGANVLTF.

The count of this clone is one. The V call is TRBV25-1, the J call TRBJ2-1; 12 bases map to TRBD2. Trimming removed 3 bases from V and 6 bases from J; junction bases left unmatched: 0. The CDR3 has 14 amino acids. Germline lookup yields CDR1 MGHDK and CDR2 SYGVNS. DNA of the CDR3: TGTGCCAGCAGTGAGACTAGCGGGAGCAATGAGCAGTTCTTC. As protein: CASSETSGSNEQFF.

The chain recombines TRBV7-8 with TRBJ1-1; D not certain. There are 13 residues in the CDR3. The V end lost 1 base, the J end lost 5 bases, and 8 bases lay between the germline ends. Germline CDR1 SGHVS, CDR2 FQNEAQ. This CDR3 is CASSLVGQTEAFF. Here the CDR3 DNA reads TGTGCCAGCAGCTTAGTCGGGCAAACTGAAGCTTTCTTT.

This sequence joins TRBV9 and TRBJ2-3, with TRBD2 matching over 10 bases. The CDR3 consists of 16 residues. Germline trimming cut 3 bases from V and 1 base from J; bases unmatched to any gene: 5. Germline assignment: CDR1 SGDLS and CDR2 YYNGEE. This CDR3 reads CASSAEGTSGTDTQYF. In DNA, the CDR3 is TGTGCCAGCAGCGCCGAAGGGACTAGCGGCACAGATACGCAGTATTTT. Combining the CDR3 with reference TRBV9 and TRBJ2-3 gives the whole variable domain DSGVTQTPKHLITATGQRVTLRCSPRSGDLSVYWYQQSLDQGLQFLIQYYNGEERAKGNILERFSAQQFPDLHSELNLSSLELGDSALYFCASSAEGTSGTDTQYFGPGTRLTVL.

This chain joins TRBV19 and TRBJ1-5; 8 nucleotides align to TRBD1. Germline trimming cut 8 bases from V and 0 bases from J; bases unmatched to any gene: 9. Germline values: CDR1 LNHDA, CDR2 SQIVND (reference sequence). This CDR3 is built from 16 residues. The CDR3 DNA sequence: TGTGCCAGTCGGACAGGGCGGATATATAGCAATCAGCCCCAGCATTTT. It specifies CASRTGRIYSNQPQHF.

This sequence joins TRBV7-2 and TRBJ2-3, with 8 bases identical to TRBD2. Germline-derived CDR1 and CDR2 are SGHTA and FQGNSA. The CDR3 sequence is 14 residues long. Trimming at V came to 5 bases and at J to 4 bases, leaving 5 bases not matched to a gene. The CDR3 DNA sequence: TGTGCCAGCAGCCTTGGACTAGCCCCAGATACGCAGTATTTT. This encodes CASSLGLAPDTQYF.

This clone was detected a few times. The chain combines TRBV13 with TRBJ2-5; possible D gene TRBD1, 5 bases. CDR1 and CDR2 from the germline V gene are PRHDT and FYEKMQ (reference sequence). The CDR3 contains 13 residues. Trimming stripped 5 bases from V and 2 bases from J, with 9 bases between. CDR3 amino acids: CASSLDRQETQYF. CDR3 nucleotide sequence: TGTGCCAGCAGCCTAGACAGACAAGAGACCCAGTACTTC.

This clone was seen only a few times. This sample includes further DNA sequences coding for the same CDR3. V and J are TRBV18 and TRBJ2-2; weak D call: TRBD1 (5 bases). In germline, CDR1 is KGHSH, CDR2 LQKENI. There are 14 residues in the CDR3. Trimming stripped 2 bases from V and 3 bases from J, with 7 bases between. The CDR3 sequence is CASSPATDTGELFF. The CDR3 nucleotides are TGTGCCAGCTCACCAGCGACAGACACCGGGGAGCTGTTTTTT. Complete variable domain (other parts from reference TRBV18 and TRBJ2-2): NAGVMQNPRHLVRRRGQEARLRCSPMKGHSHVYWYRQLPEEGLKFMVYLQKENIIDESGMPKERFSAEFPKEGPSILRIQQVVRGDSAAYFCASSPATDTGELFFGEGSRLTVL.